This TCR beta chain is drawn from a study of T cells during gluten challenge in celiac disease (TCRdb year 2017). For context, the study as a whole: Paired single-cell TCR sequencing was performed for about seven challenge participants showing a significant rise in HLA-DQ:gluten tetramer-binding T cells. Blood was collected at baseline, day 6 and day 14 of the challenge, and duodenal biopsies at baseline and day 14. On the Illumina MiSeq, single-cell libraries were sequenced as paired-end 250 bp and bulk libraries as paired-end 300 bp. Overall study outcomes, separate from this receptor: Circulating gluten-specific T cells peaked on day 6, and the day-6 repertoire appeared to consist largely of expanded preexisting memory clonotypes. On day 6, circulating gluten-specific T cells had a lower sample-corrected Shannon diversity, showing that clonal expansion increased. Across the 7 patients, 12-44% of single-cell TCR-alpha/beta clonotypes seen at the latest time point had also been present at baseline, compared with about 52-55% in the bulk data.

CDR1 and CDR2 were assigned from the germline V gene as SGHTA and FQGTGA. V is pared back by 3 bases and J by 2 bases, with 10 bases lying between the germline termini. The CDR3 covers 14 residues, taking in both the cysteine and the phenylalanine. The read is trimmed to its CDR3 DNA, 42 bases read in frame from base 1. Comment on this clonotype: No much larger clone is present one base from it, and per-base qualities are unavailable.

Libraries came from single-cell sequencing. TCRdb shows the sequencer as Illumina MiSeq. Three nested PCRs with multiplexed primers covering all TRA and TRB V genes were used to amplify paired single-cell TCR-alpha and TCR-beta sequences. The paper's processing steps were these. Selected pRESTO steps were used for read preprocessing, and IMGT/HighV-QUEST was used to assign V, D, J genes and CDR3 junctions. Single cells were retained only when identified as valid singletons with at most three chains, each chain being supported by 100 or more reads. Clonotypes were defined by identical paired TCR-alpha/beta nucleotide sequences, and cross-patient sharing of only roughly 0.2% indicated negligible cross-contamination. In samples containing more than 20 cells, repertoire diversity was estimated using a Shannon index corrected for undersampling. TCRdb's own reprocessing of the public reads used fastp at Q25 and MiXCR and kept productive beta chains. Identical CDR3 proteins give one entry, which carries the most common genes and DNA. It is TCRdb's table, rather than the study itself, that gives the V and J calls and clone size. For this sample the table gives about 180 distinct CDR3 sequences, of which around 47% were detected only once. The ten largest account for about 48% of the sample.

To study recall of gluten-specific T cells, treated celiac disease patients who were on a gluten-free diet went through a 14-day oral dietary gluten challenge. Live lamina propria cells were gated as tetramer-binding CD3+ CD8- CD4+ T cells, excluding CD11c, CD14, CD15, CD19 and CD56 cells. Cells were sorted on an Aria II cell sorter as single cells, and also in bulk when tetramer-positive cells were relatively numerous. About eight duodenal biopsies were taken from each challenged patient at baseline and on day 14. To get cryopreserved lamina propria cell suspensions, the biopsies were treated with EDTA to strip off the epithelium, then digested with collagenase, homogenized and filtered. Before tetramer-binding CD4+ T cells were sorted, thawed cells were stained with a pool of PE-conjugated HLA-DQ:gluten tetramers that present immunodominant gluten epitopes.

The V gene is TRBV7-3 and the J gene is TRBJ2-5; TRBD2 is a weak D gene call, 6 bases matching. Sequenced material: gluten-specific CD4+ T cells sorted from the duodenum using tetramers, taken at baseline or on day 14 of gluten challenge (not recorded which). This receptor was identified in a female donor with celiac disease. The DNA sequence reads TGTGCCAGCAGCTTCCGGGACTTTCAAGAGACCCAGTACTTC. Translated, this gives CASSFRDFQETQYF.